This TCR beta chain was recorded in a study of PD-L1 blockade in urothelial cancer. About the research overall: Prior regimens of chemotherapy numbered 0 to 3 per patient. Analyzed time points were 3 weeks (second dose) and 6 weeks after therapy began.

Regarding time point: pretreatment peripheral blood. Pretreatment and on-treatment samples were taken, numbering 1 to 8 per patient. V was clipped by 4 bases and J by 2 bases; unmatched bases: 12. The CDR3 sequence is 17 residues long. Germline V CDR1 and CDR2: SGHDT, YYEEEE. Using immunoSEQ multiplex PCR, the repertoire was profiled, and TCRdb retains in-frame clones only, with some absent. This sample has about 50,000 clones, with 86% found just once. The material was PBMCs, obtained around atezolizumab (anti-PD-L1) treatment. This chain connects TRBV5-6 to TRBJ1-1; TRBD1 matches at 9 bases. This receptor was taken from a man aged 55-75 years with urothelial cancer. The CDR3 DNA reads TGTGCCAGCAGCGCGGGGACAGGGAGGTCCGGCAACACTGAAGCTTTCTTT. It specifies CASSAGTGRSGNTEAFF.